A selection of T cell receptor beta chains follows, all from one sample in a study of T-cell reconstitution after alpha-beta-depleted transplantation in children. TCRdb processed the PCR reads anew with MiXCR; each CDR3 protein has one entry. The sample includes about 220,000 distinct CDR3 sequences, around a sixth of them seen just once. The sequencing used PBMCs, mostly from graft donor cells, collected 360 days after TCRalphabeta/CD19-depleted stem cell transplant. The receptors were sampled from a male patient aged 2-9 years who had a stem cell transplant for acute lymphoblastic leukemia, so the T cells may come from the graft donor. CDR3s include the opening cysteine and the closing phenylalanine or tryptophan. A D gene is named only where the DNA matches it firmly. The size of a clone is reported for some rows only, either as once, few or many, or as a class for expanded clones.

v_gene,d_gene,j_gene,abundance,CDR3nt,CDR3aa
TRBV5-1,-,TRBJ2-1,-,TGCGCCAGCAGCCCAGTCGGCACTTACAATGAGCAGTTCTTC,CASSPVGTYNEQFF
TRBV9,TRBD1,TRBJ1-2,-,TGTGCCAGCAGCACCCGGGACAGTCCTTATACCTTC,CASSTRDSPYTF
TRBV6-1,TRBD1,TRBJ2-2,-,TGTGCCAGCAGCCAGAGACAGGGTGTGGTTACCGGGGAGCTGTTTTTT,CASSQRQGVVTGELFF
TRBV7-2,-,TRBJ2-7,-,TGTGCCAGCAGCCCTCGTGTCGGGCCCCACGAGCAGTACTTC,CASSPRVGPHEQYF
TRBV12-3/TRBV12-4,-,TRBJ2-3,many,TGTGCCAGCAGCACCCGGCGGGCAGATACGCAGTATTTT,CASSTRRADTQYF
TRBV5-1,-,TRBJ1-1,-,TGCGCCAGCAGCTTGGGACAGGCAGACACTGAAGCTTTCTTT,CASSLGQADTEAFF
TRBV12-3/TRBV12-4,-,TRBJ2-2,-,TGTGCCACCACACCGGCAACTGATGGGGCCAGGGAGCTGTTTTTT,CATTPATDGARELFF
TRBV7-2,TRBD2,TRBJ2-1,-,TGTGCCAGCAGCTTTGTAGCGGGAGGCTCAGGGGATGAGCAGTTCTTC,CASSFVAGGSGDEQFF
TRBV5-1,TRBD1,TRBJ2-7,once,TGCGCCAGCAGCGTTCCTAGGACAGGGGGAATCAACGAGCAGTACTTC,CASSVPRTGGINEQYF
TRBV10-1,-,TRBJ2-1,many,TGCGCCAGCAGGCTAGACAGGTGGGATGAGCAGTTCTTC,CASRLDRWDEQFF
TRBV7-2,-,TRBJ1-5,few,TGTGCCAGCAGCTCAGCCGGAGGGGTAGGCAATCAGCCCCAGCATTTT,CASSSAGGVGNQPQHF
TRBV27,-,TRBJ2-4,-,TGTGCCAGCAGCCTCAAGAGCTCATCCGGGGCCTACTTC,CASSLKSSSGAYF
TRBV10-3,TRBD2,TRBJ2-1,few,TGTGCCATCAGCGGAAGCGGGAGGGCCTCCTACAATGAGCAGTTCTTC,CAISGSGRASYNEQFF
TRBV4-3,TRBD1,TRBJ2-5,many,TGCGCCAGCAGCCAAGGGTCGGGACAGAGAAAGACCCAGTACTTC,CASSQGSGQRKTQYF
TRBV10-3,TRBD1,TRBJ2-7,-,TGTGCCATCAGTTTCGGACAGGGAGTTGGCTACGAGCAGTACTTC,CAISFGQGVGYEQYF
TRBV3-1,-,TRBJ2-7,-,TGTGCCAGCAACTCAAGGGGGTCCTACGAGCAGTACTTC,CASNSRGSYEQYF
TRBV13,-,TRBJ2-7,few,TGTGCCAGCAGCTTAGGCGGGCGGGCTACCTACGAGCAGTACTTC,CASSLGGRATYEQYF
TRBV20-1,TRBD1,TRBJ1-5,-,TGCAGTGCTAGCCAACAGGGGAATCAGCCCCAGCATTTT,CSASQQGNQPQHF
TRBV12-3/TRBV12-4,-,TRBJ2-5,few,TGTGCCAGCAGGCTACCTGGGGCGACCCAGTACTTC,CASRLPGATQYF
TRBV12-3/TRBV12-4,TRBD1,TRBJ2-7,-,TGTGCCAGCAGTTTGGTCGGGACAGGGGGTTACGAGCAGTACTTC,CASSLVGTGGYEQYF
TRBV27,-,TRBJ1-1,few,TGTGCCAGCAGATATGTTGGGGGAGGAGGGGATGAAGCTTTCTTT,CASRYVGGGGDEAFF
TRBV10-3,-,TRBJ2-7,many,TGTGCCATCAGTGAAACGGCAGGGTGGGAGCAGTACTTC,CAISETAGWEQYF
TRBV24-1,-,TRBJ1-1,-,TGTGCCACCAGTGATCAAGGGCACACTGAAGCTTTCTTT,CATSDQGHTEAFF
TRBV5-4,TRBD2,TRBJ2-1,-,TGTGCCAGCAGCTTGGTCACGGCGGGGGGCACCGAGACTTACAATGAGCAGTTCTTC,CASSLVTAGGTETYNEQFF
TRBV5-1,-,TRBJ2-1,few,TGCGCCAGCAAGGCTACCGGAGGCCATGAGCAGTTCTTC,CASKATGGHEQFF
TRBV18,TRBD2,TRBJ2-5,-,TGTGCCAGCTCCCCTAGCGGGATTGAGACCCAGTACTTC,CASSPSGIETQYF
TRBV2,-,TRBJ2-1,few,TGTGCCAGCAGTGAAAACTCGGTGGGGTATGGGCAGTTCTTC,CASSENSVGYGQFF
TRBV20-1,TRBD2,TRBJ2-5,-,TGCAGTGCTAGGACTAGCGGGGGGGAAGAGACCCAGTACTTC,CSARTSGGEETQYF
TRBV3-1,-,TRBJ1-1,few,TGTGCCAGCAGCTGGCGTTCCTGGGGCACTGAAGCTTTCTTT,CASSWRSWGTEAFF
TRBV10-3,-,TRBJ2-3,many,TGTGCCATCAGTGACAGGAACAGGCCCCACGATACGCAGTATTTT,CAISDRNRPHDTQYF
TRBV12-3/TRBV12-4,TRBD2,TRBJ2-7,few,TGTGCCAGCGGAGCCGGGACTAGACGGAGCTCCTACGAGCAGTACTTC,CASGAGTRRSSYEQYF
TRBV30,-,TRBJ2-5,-,TGTGCCTGGAGTGTAAAGAGGGAGACCCAGTACTTC,CAWSVKRETQYF
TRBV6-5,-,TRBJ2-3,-,TGTGCCAGCAGTTACGAGACTCCCGGGGGCACAGATACGCAGTATTTT,CASSYETPGGTDTQYF
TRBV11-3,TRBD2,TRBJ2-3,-,TGTGCCAGCAGCTTAGGGGAATATGGACTAGCCACCATCATCACAGATACGCAGTATTTT,CASSLGEYGLATIITDTQYF
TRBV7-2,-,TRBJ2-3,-,TGTGCCAGCAGCTCCGCGGCGGGTGGAGATCAGTATTTT,CASSSAAGGDQYF
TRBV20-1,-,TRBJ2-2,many,TGCAGTGCTAGAGGGACAGCGATCACCGGGGAGCTGTTTTTT,CSARGTAITGELFF
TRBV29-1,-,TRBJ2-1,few,TGCAGCGTTGCCAGTGATGAGCAGTTCTTC,CSVASDEQFF
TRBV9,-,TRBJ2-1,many,TGTGCCAGCAGCGTAGATCGCAATGAGCAGTTCTTC,CASSVDRNEQFF
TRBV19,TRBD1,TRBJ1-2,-,TGTGCCAGTACCCCAGGACAGGGAGACTATGGCTACACCTTC,CASTPGQGDYGYTF
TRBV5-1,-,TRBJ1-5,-,TGCGCCAGCAGCTTGGCCGGCTATCAGCCCCAGCATTTT,CASSLAGYQPQHF
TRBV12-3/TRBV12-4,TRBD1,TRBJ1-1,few,TGTGCCAGCAGCCCGGACAGGGTGTCTGAAGCTTTCTTT,CASSPDRVSEAFF
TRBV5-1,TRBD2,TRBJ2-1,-,TGCGCCAGCAGCTTGGAGGGACTAGCAGGGGAGCAGTTCTTC,CASSLEGLAGEQFF
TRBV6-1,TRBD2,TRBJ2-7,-,TGTGCCACCCGGACTAGCGGATCCTCCTACGAGCAGTACTTC,CATRTSGSSYEQYF
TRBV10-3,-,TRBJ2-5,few,TGTGCCATCAGTGAGTCTTTTCAGGAGACCCAGTACTTC,CAISESFQETQYF
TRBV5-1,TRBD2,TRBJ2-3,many,TGCGCCAGCAGCTCAACGGGGGGTGTAAGCACAGATACGCAGTATTTT,CASSSTGGVSTDTQYF
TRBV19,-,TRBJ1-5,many,TGTGCCAGTGGGGCTGTTCAGCATTTT,CASGAVQHF
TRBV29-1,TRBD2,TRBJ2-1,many,TGCAGCGTTGAAGGGGAGGGGCTCCGAAATGAGCAGTTCTTC,CSVEGEGLRNEQFF
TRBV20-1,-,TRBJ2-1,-,TGCAGTGCTAGAGTAGGCGAGACGGCCAATGAGCAGTTCTTC,CSARVGETANEQFF
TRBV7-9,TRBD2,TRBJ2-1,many,TGTGCCAGCAGCTTAGTAGGACTAGCGGGTTACAATGAGCAGTTCTTC,CASSLVGLAGYNEQFF
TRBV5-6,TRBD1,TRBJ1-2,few,TGTGCCAGCAGCCCCGGGACAGGGGTCTATGGCTACACCTTC,CASSPGTGVYGYTF
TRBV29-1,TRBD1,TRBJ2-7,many,TGCAGCGCCGGTCGACAGGGACCCTCCTACGAGCAGTACTTC,CSAGRQGPSYEQYF
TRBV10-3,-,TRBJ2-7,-,TGTGCCATCAGTGAGTCGTTTTTATCGGACGAGCAGTACTTC,CAISESFLSDEQYF
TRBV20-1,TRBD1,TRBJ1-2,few,TGCAGTGCTATAGCACCGGGACAGTCGGACTATGGCTACACCTTC,CSAIAPGQSDYGYTF
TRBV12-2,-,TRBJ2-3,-,TGTGCAAGTCGCTTACTACCCAGGGGGAAGACAGATACGCAGTATTTT,CASRLLPRGKTDTQYF
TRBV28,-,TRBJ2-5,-,TGTGCCAGCAGTTTCTACAGGGCCCAAGAGACCCAGTACTTC,CASSFYRAQETQYF
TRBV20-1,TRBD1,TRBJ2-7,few,TGCAGTGCCTTGGGGACAGGGCTGTCCTACGAGCAGTACTTC,CSALGTGLSYEQYF
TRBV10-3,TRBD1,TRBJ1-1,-,TGTGCCATCAGAGCCCCAGGGGGGGGCGCGGGGGAAGCTTTCTTT,CAIRAPGGGAGEAFF